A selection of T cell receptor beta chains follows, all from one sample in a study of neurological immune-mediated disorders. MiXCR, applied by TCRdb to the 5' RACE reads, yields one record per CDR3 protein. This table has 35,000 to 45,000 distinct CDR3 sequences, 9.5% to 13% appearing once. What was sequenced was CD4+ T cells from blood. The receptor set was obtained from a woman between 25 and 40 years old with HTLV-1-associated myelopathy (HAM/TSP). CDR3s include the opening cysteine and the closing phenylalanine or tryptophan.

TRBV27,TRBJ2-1,CASRIGGGGNEQFF
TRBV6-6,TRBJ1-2,CASRHPAPHDNYGYTF
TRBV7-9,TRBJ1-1,CASSFGRFWTEAFF
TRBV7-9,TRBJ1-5,CASSPGQGSDQPQHF
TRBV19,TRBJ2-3,CASKMAGDTQYF
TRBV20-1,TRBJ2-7,CSARGHQRMGKKAYEQYF
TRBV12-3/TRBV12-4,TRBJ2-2,CASSSCGSNNGELFF
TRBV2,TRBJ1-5,CASSEPKGFGIGPQHF
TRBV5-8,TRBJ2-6,CASSLVLTVSSGANVLTF
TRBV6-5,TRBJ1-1,CASSKSGGTEAFF
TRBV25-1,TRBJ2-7,CASSGYLLDRGYEQYF
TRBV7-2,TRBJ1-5,CAISPDRSSNQPQHF
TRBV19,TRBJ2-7,CASSTGTDSTYEQYF
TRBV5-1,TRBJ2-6,CASSLGQGTTSGANVLTF
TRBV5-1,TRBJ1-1,CASSGTGAMNTEAFF
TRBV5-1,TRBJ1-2,CASSAPRGQTTYYGYTF
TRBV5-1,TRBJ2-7,CASSSKGTGAYEQYF
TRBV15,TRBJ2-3,CATSMIQWGRGTDTQYF
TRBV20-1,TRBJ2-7,CSARESTYEQYF
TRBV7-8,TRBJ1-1,CASSSRDRGGARMNTEAFF
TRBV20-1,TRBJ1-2,CSARDSGIGGYTF
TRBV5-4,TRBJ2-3,CASSLDYRRPDTQYF
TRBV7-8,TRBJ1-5,CASSLGDRGSNQPQHF
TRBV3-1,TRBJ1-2,CSSIQGPTGRYGYTF
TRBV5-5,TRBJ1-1,CASSLVLRGYTEAFF
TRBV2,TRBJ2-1,CASSEVGTAVKFF
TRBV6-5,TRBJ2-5,CASSYSIGHRETQYF
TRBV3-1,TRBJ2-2,CASSQDSYTGELFF
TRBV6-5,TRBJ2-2,CASWAVVPGELFF
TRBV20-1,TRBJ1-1,CSAPGQPNTEAFF
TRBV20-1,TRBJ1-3,CSAGQGANTIYF
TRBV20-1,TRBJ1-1,CSARPGGWNTEAFF
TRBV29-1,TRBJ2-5,CSVEVLTGMGETQYF
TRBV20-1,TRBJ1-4,CSAAVRTGRNEKLFF
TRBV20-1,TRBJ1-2,CSARDTAEETGGFGYTF
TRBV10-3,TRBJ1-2,CAIRDGHINYGYTF
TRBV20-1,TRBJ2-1,CSAIEGMTEQFF
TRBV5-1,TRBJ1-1,CASSFYICSARDLGQMNTEAFF
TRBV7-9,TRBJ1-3,CASSLSEQGARGNTIYF
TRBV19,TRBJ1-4,CASSIRNEKLFF
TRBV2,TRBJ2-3,CASSNTDTQYF
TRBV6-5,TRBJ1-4,CTNRQGNEKLFF
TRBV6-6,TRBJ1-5,CASSYSMFGADQPQHF
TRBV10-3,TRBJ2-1,CAIRGTGRRNEQFF
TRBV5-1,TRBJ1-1,CASSLGPGTLNTEAFF
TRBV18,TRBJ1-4,CASSMDRASEKLFF
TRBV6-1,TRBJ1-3,CASSEGARGNTIYF
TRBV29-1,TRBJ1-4,CSVVRQESEKLFF
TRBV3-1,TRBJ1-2,CASSSTGLFGYTF
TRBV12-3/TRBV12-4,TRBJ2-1,CASNLSPARVGNEQFF
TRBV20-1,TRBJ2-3,CSVAGGSDTQYF